This TCR beta chain is drawn from a study of T cells in localized non-small cell lung cancer. Study-level points and caveats: Exceeding tumor, uninvolved adjacent lung had the highest T cell clonality.

Assay: immunoSEQ multiplex PCR; the TCRdb copy retains only in-frame clones and omits some. The profile shows 45,000 to 60,000 clones, approximately 82% of them singletons. In its sample, this clone was seen once. The antigen remains unidentified. This CDR3 contains 14 residues. The germline V gene encodes CDR1 SGHDT and CDR2 YYEEEE. V was trimmed by 3 bases and J by 6 bases, leaving 16 bases between them. The rearrangement uses TRBV5-6 and TRBJ2-7; the D is unclear. The receptor was isolated from a female donor aged 60 or older with stage II squamous cell lung carcinoma. The sample here was peripheral blood, taken before any cancer treatment. The CDR3 bases are TGTGCCAGCAGCTCCTCGACATGGGGATCCGAGCAGTACTTC. Translation gives CASSSSTWGSEQYF.